The TCR beta chain under discussion was sequenced for a study of T cell clones after liver transplantation. General study findings and limits: In 5 of 8 subjects, circulating graft-donor-reactive CD4 TCRbeta sequences fell significantly after transplant. Conclusions were preliminary, with small, heterogeneous patient groups.

For this clone: Antigen specificity is unknown.

Thawed unstimulated PBMCs were FACS-sorted by CD3, CD4 and CD8 into two populations. Sequenced by immunoSEQ multiplex PCR; TCRdb stores in-frame clones only, minus some. The sample includes 75,000 to 95,000 clones, around 80% of them seen just once. Germline CDR1 reads SGHDT; CDR2 reads YYEEEE. This CDR3 region has 16 residues. Trimming shortened V by 1 base and J by 1 base, and 14 bases separated the two germline ends. The sequence was obtained from a human patient who received a liver transplant. The graft donor may be the source of some T cells. The material sequenced was CD4+ T cells from blood, taken 48 months after liver transplant. The chain carries TRBV5-6 and TRBJ2-5; D is perhaps TRBD2 (5 bases). The CDR3 DNA reads as TGTGCCAGCAGCTTGTATAGTGGAAGCGGCCAAGAGACCCAGTACTTC. It yields the protein CASSLYSGSGQETQYF.